The rows below give T cell receptor beta chains drawn from one sample of a study of cytomegalovirus exposure and HLA in healthy donors. The assay was immunoSEQ multiplex PCR, and TCRdb's table has in-frame clones only and misses some. The ten most abundant clones cover about 5% of a sample with around 84,000 clones. The material sequenced was PBMCs. These receptor sequences come from a man aged 25 to 40 in good health and CMV-seronegative. Both conserved end residues are part of each CDR3. The order of the fields is D gene, clone size, J gene, V gene, CDR3 protein, CDR3 DNA. A D gene is named only where the DNA matches it firmly. Size tells how often a clone was seen (once, few, many) or the class of an expanded clone, and some rows leave it out.

D: TRBD1; size: medium-sized; J: TRBJ2-6; V: TRBV6-4; CDR3: CASSEGQGGISGANVLTF; DNA: TGTGCCAGCAGTGAGGGACAGGGAGGAATATCTGGGGCCAACGTCCTGACTTTC
D: TRBD1; size: .; J: TRBJ1-5; V: TRBV19; CDR3: CATSWGQANSNQPQHF; DNA: TGTGCCACCTCCTGGGGACAGGCGAATAGCAATCAGCCCCAGCATTTT
D: TRBD1; size: .; J: TRBJ2-6; V: TRBV7-9; CDR3: CASSPIRGPGANVLTF; DNA: TGTGCCAGCAGCCCCATCAGGGGGCCTGGGGCCAACGTCCTGACTTTC
D: TRBD2; size: .; J: TRBJ2-1; V: TRBV7-9; CDR3: CASSPTSGSYNEQFF; DNA: TGTGCCAGCAGCCCGACTAGCGGCTCCTACAATGAGCAGTTCTTC
D: .; size: .; J: TRBJ1-4; V: TRBV6-9; CDR3: CASSYVWEKCEKLFF; DNA: TGTGCCAGCAGTTATGTATGGGAGAAATGTGAAAAACTGTTTTTT
D: .; size: .; J: TRBJ1-1; V: TRBV15; CDR3: CATSRDDRNTEAFF; DNA: TGTGCCACCAGCAGAGATGACAGGAACACTGAAGCTTTCTTT
D: TRBD1; size: .; J: TRBJ2-5; V: TRBV19; CDR3: CASSFLGQGETQYF; DNA: TGTGCCAGTAGTTTCTTGGGACAGGGAGAGACCCAGTACTTC
D: .; size: .; J: TRBJ2-1; V: TRBV7-3; CDR3: CASSAPGLFSGEQFF; DNA: TGTGCCAGCAGCGCTCCGGGACTCTTCTCCGGTGAGCAGTTCTTC
D: .; size: .; J: TRBJ2-7; V: TRBV30; CDR3: CAWWGPGDGYYEQYF; DNA: TGTGCCTGGTGGGGTCCAGGGGACGGTTACTACGAGCAGTACTTC
D: .; size: .; J: TRBJ1-2; V: TRBV5-1; CDR3: CASSPTGDGYTF; DNA: TGCGCCAGCAGCCCAACGGGAGACGGCTACACCTTC
D: .; size: .; J: TRBJ1-2; V: TRBV7-6; CDR3: CASSLRGTRYLPEYGYTF; DNA: TGTGCCAGCAGCTTACGTGGGACACGGTACCTCCCTGAGTATGGCTACACCTTC
D: .; size: .; J: TRBJ2-7; V: TRBV5-1; CDR3: CASSLMVTDYEQYF; DNA: TGCGCCAGCAGCTTGATGGTCACAGACTACGAGCAGTACTTC
D: TRBD2; size: .; J: TRBJ2-7; V: TRBV15; CDR3: CATSRGRTSVYEQYF; DNA: TGTGCCACCAGCAGAGGGAGGACTAGCGTTTACGAGCAGTACTTC
D: .; size: .; J: TRBJ1-4; V: TRBV5-6; CDR3: CASSFDRGAEKLFF; DNA: TGTGCCAGCAGCTTTGATCGGGGGGCTGAAAAACTGTTTTTT
D: TRBD1; size: .; J: TRBJ2-1; V: TRBV5-1; CDR3: CASSTAGTGNYNEQFF; DNA: TGCGCCAGCAGCACCGCCGGGACAGGAAACTACAATGAGCAGTTCTTC
D: .; size: .; J: TRBJ2-7; V: TRBV2; CDR3: CASSESSGNVEQYF; DNA: TGTGCCAGCAGTGAGTCGAGCGGTAACGTCGAGCAGTACTTC
D: .; size: .; J: TRBJ1-2; V: TRBV29-1; CDR3: CSVPRDMGYGYTF; DNA: TGCAGCGTCCCCAGGGACATGGGGTATGGCTACACCTTC
D: TRBD2; size: .; J: TRBJ2-7; V: TRBV5-6; CDR3: CASSLELAGIYEQYF; DNA: TGTGCCAGCAGCTTGGAGCTAGCGGGGATCTACGAGCAGTACTTC
D: .; size: .; J: TRBJ1-1; V: TRBV5-1; CDR3: CASMREGGFMNTEAFF; DNA: TGCGCCAGCATGAGAGAGGGCGGTTTTATGAACACTGAAGCTTTCTTT
D: .; size: .; J: TRBJ2-1; V: TRBV27; CDR3: CASSPTLLPNEQFF; DNA: TGTGCCAGCAGCCCGACTCTACTCCCCAATGAGCAGTTCTTC
D: .; size: .; J: TRBJ1-4; V: TRBV5-1; CDR3: CASSLVGGRNEKLFF; DNA: TGCGCCAGCAGCTTGGTGGGGGGACGTAATGAAAAACTGTTTTTT
D: TRBD1; size: .; J: TRBJ1-4; V: TRBV30; CDR3: CAWSIEQGMAANEKLFF; DNA: TGTGCCTGGAGTATCGAACAGGGGATGGCGGCTAATGAAAAACTGTTTTTT
D: TRBD1; size: .; J: TRBJ1-1; V: TRBV7-3; CDR3: CASSLTGGDTEAFF; DNA: TGTGCCAGCAGCTTAACAGGGGGCGACACTGAAGCTTTCTTT
D: .; size: .; J: TRBJ2-3; V: TRBV4-1; CDR3: CASGPYSQDTQYF; DNA: TGCGCCAGCGGGCCCTACAGCCAAGATACGCAGTATTTT
D: TRBD1; size: .; J: TRBJ1-2; V: TRBV7-9; CDR3: CASSPRRGQRNYGYTF; DNA: TGTGCCAGCAGCCCTCGGAGGGGACAGAGAAACTATGGCTACACCTTC
D: .; size: .; J: TRBJ2-7; V: TRBV5-1; CDR3: CASSFAYEQYF; DNA: TGCGCCAGCAGCTTCGCGTACGAGCAGTACTTC